This TCR beta chain was captured in a study of OX40 agonist ivuxolimab in advanced cancers. The wider study: Patients received ivuxolimab, an intravenous treatment, every 2 weeks at 0.01 to 10 mg/kg.

TCRdb keeps only in-frame clones here, not all; method: immunoSEQ multiplex PCR. The repertoire holds about 86,000 clones, approximately 90% seen once, with 1.3% to 1.5% in the top ten. As for this clone: The antigen is not known.

At cycle 4 day 1, cycle 7 day 1, and baseline, blood was sampled. CDR1 and CDR2 from the germline V gene are MDHEN and SYDVKM. Deletions cut 6 bases from V and 0 bases from J, with 17 bases between. This CDR3 is 16 amino acids long. The study, taken as a whole, reports: Some nonresponders additionally presented with little normalized T-cell clonal expansion.

The gene calls are TRBV28 and TRBJ2-5; D is perhaps TRBD2 (6 bases). The receptor was derived from an adult with an advanced solid tumor such as melanoma, head and neck, liver or kidney cancer. Sequences were derived from CD4+ or CD8+ T cells sorted from blood, sampled in a trial of the OX40 agonist ivuxolimab. As DNA, the CDR3 is TGTGCCAGCAGCCCACTTGGCGGGGAGTACCAAGAGACCCAGTACTTC. It translates to CASSPLGGEYQETQYF.